Each of the 10 T cell receptor beta chains below was sequenced from the same sample in a study of blood T cell repertoires in COVID-19. TCRdb keeps only in-frame clones here, not all; method: immunoSEQ multiplex PCR. The profile shows about 200,000 clones, 83% of them singletons. Input material: PBMCs or T cells enriched from blood (not recorded which). These receptors were collected from a woman in her fifties or sixties who had been exposed to COVID-19.

V gene TRBV10-3 combines with J gene TRBJ2-5, with 10 bases lining up with TRBD2. CDR1 is ENHRY, CDR2 SYGVKD, per germline. This CDR3 comprises 14 residues. V shed 3 bases, J shed 3 bases, and the junction held 1 base outside the gene matches. CDR3 DNA sequence: TGTGCCATCAGTGAAGGGACTAGCGAAGAGACCCAGTACTTC. It encodes CAISEGTSEETQYF.

The genes are TRBV2 and TRBJ1-4, with 7 positions matching TRBD1. With V trimmed by 6 bases and J by 7 bases, 5 bases remained unmatched. The germline gives CDR1 SNHLY, CDR2 FYNNEI. CDR3 length: 13 residues. The DNA of the CDR3 is TGTGCCAGCAGGACAGGGAACCGTGAAAAACTGTTTTTT. Encoded protein: CASRTGNREKLFF.

The J gene is TRBJ1-2, the V gene TRBV24-1; TRBD1 might be the D (5 bases). CDR1 is KGHDR and CDR2 is SFDVKD in the germline V gene. The CDR3 loop spans 13 amino acids. The V end lost 0 bases, the J end lost 5 bases, and 6 bases lay between the germline ends. The CDR3 sequence is CATSDLGAYGYTF. CDR3 DNA: TGTGCCACCAGTGATTTGGGGGCTTATGGCTACACCTTC.

This sequence joins TRBV27 and TRBJ1-2, with 7 bases lining up with TRBD1. The J segment lost 8 bases and the V segment lost 0 bases, leaving 15 bases of the junction unmatched. Germline V gives CDR1 MNHEY, CDR2 SMNVEV (reference sequence). This CDR3 is 17 amino acids long. CDR3: CASSLSSSTGRFWGYTF. The DNA for the CDR3 is TGTGCCAGCAGTTTATCCTCCTCGACAGGGAGATTTTGGGGCTACACCTTC.

The chain employs TRBV5-1 and TRBJ2-1; a possible D gene is TRBD1 (5 bases). Germline values: CDR1 SGHRS, CDR2 YFSETQ. The CDR3 spans 14 residues. Between the trimmed V and J ends, which lost 0 bases and 4 bases, there was a span of 8 bases. The CDR3 region has the DNA TGCGCCAGCAGCTTGGGTACAGGTTACAATGAGCAGTTCTTC. Protein: CASSLGTGYNEQFF.

The rearrangement links TRBV19 to TRBJ1-2; 7 bases are a match to TRBD1. V shed 4 bases and J 5 bases; nucleotides not matched to a gene: 13. The CDR3 is 16 amino acids. Germline V gene lookup returns CDR1 LNHDA and CDR2 SQIVND (reference sequence). The CDR3 protein is CASSTTPTGSTYGYTF. The CDR3 nucleotides are TGTGCCAGTAGTACTACCCCGACAGGGTCGACGTATGGCTACACCTTC.

V and J are TRBV3-1 (or the pseudogene TRBV3-2) and TRBJ2-3; 9 bases are a match to TRBD2. Germline V CDR1 and CDR2: LGHDT, YNNKEL (reference sequence). The CDR3 is 17 residues long. Trimming removed 4 bases from V and 4 bases from J; junction bases left unmatched: 12. The CDR3 DNA follows: TGTGCCAGCAGCCTCCGTATGGGGCGGGGGGGAGCAGATACGCAGTATTTT. This codes for CASSLRMGRGGADTQYF.

J is TRBJ2-5 and V is TRBV3-1 (or the pseudogene TRBV3-2); 8 positions agree with TRBD1. The germline V gene encodes CDR1 LGHDT and CDR2 YNNKEL (reference sequence). This CDR3 has 16 residues. V lost 2 bases, J lost 7 bases, and 12 bases stayed unmatched. As DNA, the CDR3 is TGTGCCAGCAGCCAAACCCAGGGGGCGCATCTCGGGACCCAGTACTTC. Translated: CASSQTQGAHLGTQYF.

The chain uses TRBV7-2 and TRBJ2-1; TRBD1 matches 9 bases. The CDR3 consists of 15 residues. Germline CDR1 reads SGHTA; CDR2 reads FQGNSA. V trimming: 5 bases; J trimming: 4 bases; junction bases outside the gene matches: 6. The CDR3 DNA follows: TGTGCCAGCAGCCCGGACAGGGGCTTGTACAATGAGCAGTTCTTC. This sequence encodes CASSPDRGLYNEQFF.

V is TRBV7-2 and J is TRBJ2-5; D possibly corresponds to TRBD2 (7 bases). The CDR3 runs 16 residues. CDR1 and CDR2 from the germline V gene are SGHTA and FQGNSA. The ends were cut back, 2 bases at V and 5 bases at J, with 18 bases in the middle. The CDR3 region has the DNA TGTGCCAGCAGCTTAAGTGGGCCAAGGGGGGGGGAGACCCAGTACTTC. Its translation is CASSLSGPRGGETQYF.